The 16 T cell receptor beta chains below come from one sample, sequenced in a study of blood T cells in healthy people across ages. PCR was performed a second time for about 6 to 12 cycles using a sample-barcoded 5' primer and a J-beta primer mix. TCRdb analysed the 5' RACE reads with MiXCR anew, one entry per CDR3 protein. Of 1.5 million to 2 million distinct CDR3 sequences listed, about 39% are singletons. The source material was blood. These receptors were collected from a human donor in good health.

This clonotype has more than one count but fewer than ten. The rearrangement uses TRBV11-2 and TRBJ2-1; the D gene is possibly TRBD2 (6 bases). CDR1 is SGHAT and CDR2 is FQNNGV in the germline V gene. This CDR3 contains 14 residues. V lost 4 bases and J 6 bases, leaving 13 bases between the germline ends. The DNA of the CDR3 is TGTGCCAGCAGCTCCCTCGCGGGGCGCAATGAGCAGTTCTTC. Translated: CASSSLAGRNEQFF.

This CDR3 is CSVEERLAGELFF. The DNA for the CDR3 is TGCAGCGTTGAAGAGAGACTGGCCGGGGAGCTGTTTTTT. The chain combines TRBV29-1 with TRBJ2-2; D is uncertain. The V end was cut by 0 bases, the J end by 6 bases, with 8 bases between. In germline, CDR1 is SQVTM, CDR2 ANQGSEA. CDR3 length: 13 amino acids.

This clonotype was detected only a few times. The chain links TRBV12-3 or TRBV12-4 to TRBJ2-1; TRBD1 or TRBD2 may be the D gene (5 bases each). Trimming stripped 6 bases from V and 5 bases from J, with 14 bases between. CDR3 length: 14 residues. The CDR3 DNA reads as TGTGCCAGCAGATCAGGTCGGGGACACAATGAGCAGTTCTTC. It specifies CASRSGRGHNEQFF.

CDR3 bases: TGTGCCAGCAGTCGCAGACGGGGGGGCTGGACAGATACGCAGTATTTT. Translated: CASSRRRGGWTDTQYF. This rearrangement joins TRBV12-3 or TRBV12-4 to TRBJ2-3; 8 bases fit TRBD2. The CDR3 is 16 amino acids. Losses at the gene ends were 5 bases for V and 3 bases for J; bases not matched to a gene: 10.

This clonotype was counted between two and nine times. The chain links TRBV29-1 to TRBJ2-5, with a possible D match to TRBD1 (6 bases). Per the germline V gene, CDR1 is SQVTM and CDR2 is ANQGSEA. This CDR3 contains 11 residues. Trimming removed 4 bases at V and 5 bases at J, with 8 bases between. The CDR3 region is CSVVRGETQYF. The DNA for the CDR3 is TGCAGCGTTGTTAGGGGGGAGACCCAGTACTTC.

The CDR3 coding sequence is TGTGCCAGCAGCGTAGCACCATTTCCGAAGGAGGGCAGGGTAAACTATGGCTACACCTTC. It encodes CASSVAPFPKEGRVNYGYTF. This sequence joins TRBV9 and TRBJ1-2; D possibly corresponds to TRBD1 (5 bases). Per germline, CDR1 SGDLS and CDR2 YYNGEE. This CDR3 comprises 20 residues. V gave up 0 bases and J gave up 2 bases, with 26 bases separating them.

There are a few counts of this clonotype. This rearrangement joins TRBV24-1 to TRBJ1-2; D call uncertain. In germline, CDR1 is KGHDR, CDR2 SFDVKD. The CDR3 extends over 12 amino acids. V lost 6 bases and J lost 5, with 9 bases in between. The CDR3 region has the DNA TGTGCCACCAGTCCAGGATCATATGGCTACACCTTC. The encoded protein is CATSPGSYGYTF.

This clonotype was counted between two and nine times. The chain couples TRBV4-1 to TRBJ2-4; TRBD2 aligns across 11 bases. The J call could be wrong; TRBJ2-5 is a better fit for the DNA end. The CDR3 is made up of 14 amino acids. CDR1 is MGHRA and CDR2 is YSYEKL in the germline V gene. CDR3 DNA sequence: TGCGCCAGCAGCCAACCTAGCGGGAGGGAGACCCAGTACTTC. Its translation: CASSQPSGRETQYF.

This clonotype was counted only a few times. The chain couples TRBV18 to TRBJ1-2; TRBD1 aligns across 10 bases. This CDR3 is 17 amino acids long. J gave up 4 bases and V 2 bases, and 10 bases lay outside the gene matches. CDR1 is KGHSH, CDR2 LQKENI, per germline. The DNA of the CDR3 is TGTGCCAGCTCACCAAACGTGAACTGGGACAGGGGCTATGGCTACACCTTC. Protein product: CASSPNVNWDRGYGYTF. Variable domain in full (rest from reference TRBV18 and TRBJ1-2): NAGVMQNPRHLVRRRGQEARLRCSPMKGHSHVYWYRQLPEEGLKFMVYLQKENIIDESGMPKERFSAEFPKEGPSILRIQQVVRGDSAAYFCASSPNVNWDRGYGYTFGSGTRLTVV.

The CDR3 spells CASSFPLMGTDTQYF. Here the CDR3 DNA reads TGTGCCAGCAGTTTCCCACTCATGGGCACAGATACGCAGTATTTT. The chain carries TRBV28 and TRBJ2-3; D gene ambiguous. This CDR3 is 15 amino acids long. CDR1 and CDR2 from the germline V gene are MDHEN and SYDVKM. V lost 3 bases, J lost 1 base, and 11 bases lay in between.

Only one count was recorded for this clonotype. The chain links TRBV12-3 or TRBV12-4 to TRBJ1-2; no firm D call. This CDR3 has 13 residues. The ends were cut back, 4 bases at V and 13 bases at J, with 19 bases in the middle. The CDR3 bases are TGTGCCAGCAGTTCGACTGATTCGGGTCCGGGCACCTTC. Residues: CASSSTDSGPGTF.

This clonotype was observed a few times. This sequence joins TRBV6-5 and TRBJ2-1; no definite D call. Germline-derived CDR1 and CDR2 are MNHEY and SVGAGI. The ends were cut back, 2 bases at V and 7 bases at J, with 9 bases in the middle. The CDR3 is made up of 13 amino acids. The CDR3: CASSYDFPNEQFF. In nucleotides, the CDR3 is TGTGCCAGCAGTTACGATTTTCCAAATGAGCAGTTCTTC.

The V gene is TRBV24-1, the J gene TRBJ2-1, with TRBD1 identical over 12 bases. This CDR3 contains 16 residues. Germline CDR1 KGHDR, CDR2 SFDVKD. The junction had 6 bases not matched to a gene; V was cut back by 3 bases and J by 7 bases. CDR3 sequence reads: CATSDPGQGARNEQFF. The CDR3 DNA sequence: TGTGCCACCAGTGATCCGGGACAGGGGGCGCGTAATGAGCAGTTCTTC.

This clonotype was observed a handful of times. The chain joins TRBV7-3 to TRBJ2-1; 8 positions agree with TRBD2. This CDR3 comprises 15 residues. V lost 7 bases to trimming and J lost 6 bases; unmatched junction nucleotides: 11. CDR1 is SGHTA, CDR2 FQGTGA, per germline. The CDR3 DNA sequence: TGTGCCAGCACACCCGGCGGGGGGTTGGGCAATGAGCAGTTCTTC. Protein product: CASTPGGGLGNEQFF.

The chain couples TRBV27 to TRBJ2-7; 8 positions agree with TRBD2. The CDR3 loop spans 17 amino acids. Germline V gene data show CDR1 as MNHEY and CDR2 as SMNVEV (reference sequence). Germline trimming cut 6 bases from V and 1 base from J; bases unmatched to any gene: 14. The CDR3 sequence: CASSPGTQLAESYEQYF. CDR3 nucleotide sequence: TGTGCCAGCAGCCCAGGGACGCAACTAGCGGAATCCTACGAGCAGTACTTC.

DNA of the CDR3: TGTGCCAGCAGTTTGTCTGGAGGCGCTGGCTACACCTTC. Protein: CASSLSGGAGYTF. V and J are TRBV27 and TRBJ1-2; D uncertain. V shed 3 bases and J shed 7 bases, with 12 bases lying between them. The CDR3 runs to 13 residues. Germline-derived CDR1 and CDR2 are MNHEY and SMNVEV (reference sequence).